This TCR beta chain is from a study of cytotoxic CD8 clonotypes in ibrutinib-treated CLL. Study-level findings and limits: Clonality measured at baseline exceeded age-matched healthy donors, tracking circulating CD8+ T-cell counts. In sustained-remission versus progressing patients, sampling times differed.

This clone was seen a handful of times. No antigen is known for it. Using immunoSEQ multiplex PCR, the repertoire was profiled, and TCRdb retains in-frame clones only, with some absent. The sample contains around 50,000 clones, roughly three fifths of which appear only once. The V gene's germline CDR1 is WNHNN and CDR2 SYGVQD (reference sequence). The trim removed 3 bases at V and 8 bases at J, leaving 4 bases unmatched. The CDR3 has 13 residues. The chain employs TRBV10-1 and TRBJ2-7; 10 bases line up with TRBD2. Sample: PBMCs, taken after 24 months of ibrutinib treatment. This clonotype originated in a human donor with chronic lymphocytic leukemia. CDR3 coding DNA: TGCGCCAGCAGTGAACCTAGCGGGGGTAAGCAGTACTTC. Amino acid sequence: CASSEPSGGKQYF.